One sample yielded the 20 T cell receptor beta chains listed below, sequenced in a study of PD-1 blockade in classical Hodgkin lymphoma. Libraries were prepared by immunoSEQ multiplex PCR; TCRdb keeps only in-frame clonotypes and omits some of them. The sample carries some 24,000 clones, around 84% recorded once. Time point described: cycle 4 day 1 (C4D1), after less than seven weeks of nivolumab. Each patient experienced a relapse that followed autologous stem cell transplantation, and brentuximab vedotin exposure varied. The specimen was peripheral blood mononuclear cells (PBMCs), collected before the fourth cycle of nivolumab. The origin of the receptors is a human donor with classical Hodgkin lymphoma.

This clone was seen a single time. V is TRBV5-4 and J is TRBJ1-3; TRBD1 agrees at 8 bases. CDR1 is SGHNT and CDR2 is YYREEE in the germline V gene (reference sequence). Trimming at V came to 2 bases and at J to 3 bases, leaving 4 bases not matched to a gene. The length of the CDR3 is 15 residues. The DNA for the CDR3 is TGTGCCAGCAGCTTCCCAGGGGGCGATGGAAACACCATATATTTT. Its protein product is CASSFPGGDGNTIYF.

This clone was seen only a few times. This chain links TRBV7-8 with TRBJ1-2; 7 nucleotides align to TRBD1. V trimming: 5 bases; J trimming: 4 bases; junction bases outside the gene matches: 10. This CDR3 has 15 residues. From germline, CDR1 is SGHVS and CDR2 FQNEAQ. CDR3 loop: CASSPRGGGFYGYTF. The CDR3 DNA sequence: TGTGCCAGCAGCCCAAGGGGAGGGGGCTTCTATGGCTACACCTTC.

This rearrangement joins TRBV28 to TRBJ1-4; 7 nucleotides align to TRBD1. CDR3 length equals 13 residues. With 7 bases clipped from V and 6 bases from J, the junction kept 5 bases outside the gene matches. CDR1 and CDR2 from the germline V gene are MDHEN and SYDVKM. The CDR3 protein is CASNYRGDEKLFF. Written as DNA, the CDR3 is TGTGCCAGCAACTACAGGGGTGATGAAAAACTGTTTTTT.

The genes are TRBV29-1 and TRBJ1-1; D remains ambiguous. Trimming pared 5 bases from V and 2 bases from J, leaving 12 bases between. The germline CDR1 and CDR2 sequences are SQVTM and ANQGSEA. The CDR3 length is 13 residues. The CDR3 coding sequence is TGCAGCGTTCTTTTCCCTCTCAACACTGAAGCTTTCTTT. Translation gives CSVLFPLNTEAFF.

This clone was observed once. The chain joins TRBV6-1 to TRBJ2-1, with D possibly being TRBD1 or TRBD2 (5 bases each). V was cut by 8 bases and J by 0 bases, with 11 bases left in between. Germline V gene lookup returns CDR1 MNHNS and CDR2 SASEGT. CDR3 length equals 14 residues. The CDR3 coding sequence is TGTGCCAGCTCGGGGCTAAGCTCCTACAATGAGCAGTTCTTC. Translating gives CASSGLSSYNEQFF.

This clone has only one observation. This chain uses TRBV21-1 with TRBJ2-2; the tabulated D call, TRBD2, remains unverified against the DNA. TRBV21-1 is classified as a pseudogene. The CDR3 extends over 16 amino acids. CDR3 sequence (DNA): TGTGCCAGCAGCACCTCTAGCGGGGCGAACACCGGGGAGCTGTTTTTT. Its protein is CASSTSSGANTGELFF.

This rearrangement joins TRBV10-3 to TRBJ2-2; 7 bases map to TRBD1. Trimming removed 0 bases from V and 6 bases from J; junction bases left unmatched: 13. The CDR3 has 18 residues. Germline V gene sequence: CDR1 ENHRY, CDR2 SYGVKD. CDR3 in DNA: TGTGCCATCAGTGAGTCGAGAGACAGGGAGAGTAAGGCCGGGGAGCTGTTTTTT. It encodes CAISESRDRESKAGELFF.

The CDR3 region is CAISESPPAEAFF. The CDR3 nucleotides are TGTGCCATCAGTGAGTCGCCCCCCGCTGAAGCTTTCTTT. The chain combines TRBV10-3 with TRBJ1-1; D gene unclear. CDR1 and CDR2 (germline): ENHRY, SYGVKD. Trimming took 0 bases from V and 6 from J, leaving 8 bases between them. CDR3 length: 13 residues.

The CDR3 protein is CASRGDRGYGYTF. In nucleotides, the CDR3 is TGTGCCAGCAGGGGGGACAGGGGCTATGGCTACACCTTC. The chain uses TRBV2 and TRBJ1-2; 10 bases align to TRBD1. Per the germline V gene, CDR1 is SNHLY and CDR2 is FYNNEI. V was clipped by 6 bases and J by 4 bases; unmatched bases: 2. The CDR3 spans 13 residues.

The chain employs TRBV9 and TRBJ2-4; D is unclear. CDR1 SGDLS and CDR2 YYNGEE come from the germline V gene. The V gene lost 3 bases and the J gene lost 5 bases, with 12 bases spanning the gap. The CDR3 is 14 residues long. The CDR3 spells CASSAAGWENIQYF. CDR3 DNA: TGTGCCAGCAGCGCAGCTGGGTGGGAAAACATTCAGTACTTC. Drawing the rest from reference TRBV9 and TRBJ2-4, the complete variable domain is DSGVTQTPKHLITATGQRVTLRCSPRSGDLSVYWYQQSLDQGLQFLIQYYNGEERAKGNILERFSAQQFPDLHSELNLSSLELGDSALYFCASSAAGWENIQYFGAGTRLSVL.

The J gene is TRBJ2-1, the V gene TRBV19; TRBD2 agrees at 7 bases. The trim removed 1 base at V and 5 bases at J, leaving 5 bases unmatched. The CDR3 is 15 residues long. Germline V lookup: CDR1 LNHDA, CDR2 SQIVND (reference sequence). This chain's CDR3 is CASSIGMGLNNEQFF. The DNA of the CDR3 is TGTGCCAGTAGTATAGGAATGGGACTAAACAATGAGCAGTTCTTC.

The rearrangement joins TRBV7-8 to TRBJ1-4, with D maybe TRBD1 (6 bases). Germline V gene sequence: CDR1 SGHVS, CDR2 FQNEAQ. V gave up 5 bases and J gave up 3 bases, with 10 bases separating them. This CDR3 has 14 amino acids. The CDR3 reads CASSPGTPNEKLFF. DNA of the CDR3: TGTGCCAGCAGCCCCGGGACACCTAATGAAAAACTGTTTTTT.

The chain has TRBV7-9 and TRBJ1-4, with TRBD1 matching over 7 bases. With V trimmed by 3 bases and J by 8 bases, 12 bases remained unmatched. Looked up from germline, CDR1 is SEHNR and CDR2 is FQNEAQ (reference sequence). The CDR3 contains 16 residues. The CDR3 region is CASSLRTGGRGEKLFF. The CDR3 DNA reads TGTGCCAGCAGCTTGCGGACAGGCGGAAGGGGGGAAAAACTGTTTTTT.

The chain couples TRBV7-3 to TRBJ2-2, with TRBD1 matching over 7 bases. This CDR3 has 16 residues. With 5 bases clipped from V and 3 bases from J, the junction kept 9 bases outside the gene matches. Per the germline V gene, CDR1 is SGHTA and CDR2 is FQGTGA. The CDR3 bases are TGTGCCAGCAGCAACCCAGAGGGGGCGTACACCGGGGAGCTGTTTTTT. It yields the protein CASSNPEGAYTGELFF.

The rearrangement joins TRBV6-5 to TRBJ1-2, with D maybe TRBD1 (5 bases). Germline values: CDR1 MNHEY, CDR2 SVGAGI. V gave up 2 bases and J gave up 8 bases, with 15 bases separating them. CDR3 length: 14 amino acids. The chain's CDR3 is CASSYALGGTGYTF. The CDR3 DNA follows: TGTGCCAGCAGTTACGCCCTAGGAGGGACCGGCTACACCTTC.

The chain is built from TRBV18 and TRBJ1-2, with a possible D match to TRBD1 (6 bases). Germline lookup yields CDR1 KGHSH and CDR2 LQKENI. V shed 0 bases and J shed 2 bases, with 10 bases lying between them. The CDR3 length is 15 residues. The CDR3 nucleotides read TGTGCCAGCTCACCACCGGGACACGAAAACTATGGCTACACCTTC. It translates to CASSPPGHENYGYTF.

V is TRBV27 and J is TRBJ1-1; tentatively, D is TRBD1 (6 bases). The CDR3 has 13 amino acids. The V gene's germline CDR1 is MNHEY and CDR2 SMNVEV (reference sequence). Deletions cut 7 bases from V and 4 bases from J, with 13 bases between. The CDR3 DNA follows: TGTGCCAGCACCCGCAGGGGATCCACTGAAGCTTTCTTT. This encodes CASTRRGSTEAFF.

V is TRBV28 and J is TRBJ2-1, with 8 bases aligning to TRBD2. The CDR3 contains 17 residues. The germline gives CDR1 MDHEN, CDR2 SYDVKM. The junction had 6 bases not matched to a gene; V was cut back by 2 bases and J by 0 bases. The CDR3 sequence is CASSLEGRGGSYNEQFF. The CDR3 bases are TGTGCCAGCAGTTTAGAAGGTCGGGGGGGCTCCTACAATGAGCAGTTCTTC.

V is TRBV5-6 and J is TRBJ1-1, with D possibly being TRBD1 (6 bases). CDR3 length: 14 residues. V lost 6 bases to trimming and J lost 3 bases, with 15 bases between them. CDR1 and CDR2 from the germline V gene are SGHDT and YYEEEE. The CDR3 coding sequence is TGTGCCAGCATGGGGGCCCCGCGGGACACTGAAGCTTTCTTT. This codes for CASMGAPRDTEAFF.

This chain links TRBV9 with TRBJ2-7, with D possibly matching TRBD2 (6 bases). This CDR3 contains 14 residues. Germline loops: CDR1 SGDLS, CDR2 YYNGEE. V lost 0 bases and J lost 2, with 9 bases in between. The CDR3 region has the DNA TGTGCCAGCAGCGTAGGGGGGGACGCCTACGAGCAGTACTTC. Its translation is CASSVGGDAYEQYF.